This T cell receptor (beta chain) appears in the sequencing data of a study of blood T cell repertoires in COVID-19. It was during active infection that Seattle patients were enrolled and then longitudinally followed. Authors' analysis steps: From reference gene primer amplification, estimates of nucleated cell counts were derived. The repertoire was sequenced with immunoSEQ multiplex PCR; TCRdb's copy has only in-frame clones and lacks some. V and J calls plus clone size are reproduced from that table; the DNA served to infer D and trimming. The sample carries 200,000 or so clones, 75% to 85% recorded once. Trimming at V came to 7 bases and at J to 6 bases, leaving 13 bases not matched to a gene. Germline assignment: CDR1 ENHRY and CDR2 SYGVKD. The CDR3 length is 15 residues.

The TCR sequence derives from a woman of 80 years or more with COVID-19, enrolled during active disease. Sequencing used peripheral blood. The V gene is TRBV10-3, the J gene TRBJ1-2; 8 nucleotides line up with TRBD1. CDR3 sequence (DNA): TGTGCCATCAACTTCAAGACAGGGGAAGGCAATGGCTACACCTTC. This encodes CAINFKTGEGNGYTF.